These 9 T cell receptor beta chains share one sample of origin, sequenced in a study of T-cell memory formation after mild COVID-19. TCRdb re-analysed the 5' RACE reads in MiXCR, keeping a single row per CDR3 protein. The table records roughly 600,000 distinct CDR3 sequences, more than 15% of them present only once. The material sequenced was PBMCs or a T cell subset sorted from them (not recorded which). Receptors were obtained from an adult woman who had mild COVID-19 (a few samples of this study predate the infection). Cell type and time point are not known.

There are a few counts of this clonotype. V gene TRBV27 combines with J gene TRBJ2-1; D tentatively fits TRBD1 or TRBD2 (6 bases each). This CDR3 comprises 14 residues. CDR1 is MNHEY, CDR2 SMNVEV, per germline (reference sequence). The germline V and J ends were trimmed by 7 bases and 3 bases, with 13 bases remaining between them. The CDR3 nucleotides read TGTGCCAGCACGGGCAGGGGAGGCTACAATGAGCAGTTCTTC. Protein product: CASTGRGGYNEQFF.

V is TRBV10-3 and J is TRBJ2-5; D not resolved. Germline V lookup: CDR1 ENHRY, CDR2 SYGVKD. The CDR3 has 14 residues. Deletions cut 3 bases from V and 0 bases from J, with 8 bases between. CDR3 loop: CAISESGYQETQYF. In DNA, the CDR3 is TGTGCCATCAGTGAAAGTGGGTACCAAGAGACCCAGTACTTC.

Worth noting for this clonotype: Sequence at one end of the junction differs from germline and may be a read error. The chain has TRBV12-3 or TRBV12-4 and TRBJ2-7, with a possible D match to TRBD2 (6 bases). The CDR3 length is 12 residues. CDR3 in DNA: TGTGCCAGCAGTTTAGGAGGAGGGACCCCCAACTTC. It yields the protein CASSLGGGTPNF.

The chain recombines TRBV15 with TRBJ2-2; TRBD1 matches 9 bases. This CDR3 spans 15 amino acids. Germline V gene sequence: CDR1 LNHNV, CDR2 YYDKDF (reference sequence). V lost 2 bases to trimming and J lost 6 bases; unmatched junction nucleotides: 4. The CDR3 bases are TGTGCCACCAGCAGAAAGACAGGGGGGCCCGGGGAGCTGTTTTTT. Translation: CATSRKTGGPGELFF.

The chain joins TRBV6-1 to TRBJ2-5; 8 bases agree with TRBD2. Germline V gene data show CDR1 as MNHNS and CDR2 as SASEGT. There are 14 residues in the CDR3. V dropped 5 bases and J dropped 5; count of bases not matched to a gene: 7. The CDR3 reads CASSPGLGYETQYF. CDR3 nucleotide sequence: TGTGCCAGCAGTCCGGGACTAGGTTACGAGACCCAGTACTTC.

This clonotype occurred many times. The chain employs TRBV19 and TRBJ2-2, with D perhaps matching TRBD2 (5 bases). Germline V gene sequence: CDR1 LNHDA, CDR2 SQIVND (reference sequence). With 4 bases removed from V and 5 bases from J, the gap between germline ends came to 5 bases. CDR3 length: 12 amino acids. This CDR3 reads CASSRETGELFF. The CDR3 DNA follows: TGTGCCAGTAGTAGGGAGACCGGGGAGCTGTTTTTT.

The chain combines TRBV5-5 with TRBJ2-3; D call uncertain. The CDR3 runs 16 residues. Germline V CDR1 and CDR2: SGHKS, YYEKEE (reference sequence). V lost 4 bases, J lost 0 bases, and 15 bases lay in between. Here the CDR3 DNA reads TGTGCCAGCAGCCCAAGCAAGGCCGAGAGCACAGATACGCAGTATTTT. Protein sequence: CASSPSKAESTDTQYF.

This clonotype has at least ten counts. J is TRBJ2-7 and V is TRBV4-2, with 10 nucleotides matching TRBD1. V lost 5 bases, J lost 2 bases, and 3 bases stayed unmatched. Germline-derived CDR1 and CDR2 are LGHNA and YNFKEQ. This CDR3 comprises 14 residues. For the CDR3, the DNA is TGTGCCAGCAGCTACGGGACAGGGGCCTACGAGCAGTACTTC. It translates to CASSYGTGAYEQYF.

J is TRBJ2-7 and V is TRBV3-1, with TRBD1 matching 9 bases. V lost 1 base and J lost 12; bases outside the gene matches: 25. CDR3 length: 19 amino acids. Germline V gives CDR1 LGHDT, CDR2 YNNKEL (reference sequence). The DNA of the CDR3 is TGTGCCAGCAGCCAAGGGACAGGGGACATCCCGGCCTCCTACGAGCATTGGTACTTC. It specifies CASSQGTGDIPASYEHWYF.